This is a list of T cell receptor beta chains from one sample in a study of blood T cell repertoires in COVID-19. TCRdb's table, derived via immunoSEQ multiplex PCR, lists solely in-frame clones and lacks some. The sample has about 170,000 clones; around 82% are singletons. Sample: peripheral blood. The receptors were sampled from a woman in her thirties or forties with COVID-19, enrolled during active disease. Each CDR3 is given with its conserved first and last residue. D genes are given only for firm matches. Not all rows give a size; the values are once, few, many and, for expanded clones, a class.

TRBV11-3	TRBD1	.	TRBJ2-1	CASSKGAGDEQFF	TGTGCCAGCAGCAAGGGGGCCGGGGACGAGCAGTTCTTC
TRBV7-8	TRBD1	.	TRBJ2-7	CASSTTPDREHEQYF	TGTGCCAGCAGCACTACCCCGGACAGGGAACACGAGCAGTACTTC
TRBV3-1/TRBV3-2	.	.	TRBJ2-4	CASSQGLAKNIQYF	TGTGCCAGCAGCCAGGGGCTAGCCAAAAACATTCAGTACTTC
TRBV2	TRBD1	.	TRBJ1-5	CASSPGQANQPQHF	TGTGCCAGCAGTCCGGGACAGGCCAATCAGCCCCAGCATTTT
TRBV10-3	TRBD1	.	TRBJ1-2	CAIRRDSTYGYTF	TGTGCCATCAGGAGGGACAGTACTTATGGCTACACCTTC
TRBV20-1	TRBD2	many	TRBJ2-7	CSASFSGRPTYEQYF	TGCAGTGCTAGTTTCAGCGGGAGACCAACCTACGAGCAGTACTTC
TRBV7-3	TRBD2	.	TRBJ2-2	CASSSYGLAGPAGELFF	TGTGCCAGCAGCTCCTACGGACTAGCGGGCCCGGCCGGGGAGCTGTTTTTT
TRBV11-2	.	.	TRBJ2-7	CASSFQLEQYF	TGTGCCAGCAGCTTTCAACTCGAGCAGTACTTC
TRBV12-3/TRBV12-4	.	.	TRBJ1-1	CASSDTPNTEAFF	TGTGCCAGCAGCGACACCCCGAACACTGAAGCTTTCTTT
TRBV2	TRBD2	.	TRBJ2-5	CASSGPGLAAQETQYF	TGTGCCAGCAGTGGCCCGGGACTAGCGGCACAAGAGACCCAGTACTTC
TRBV28	TRBD1	.	TRBJ1-2	CASSEFQGARVINGYTF	TGTGCCAGCAGTGAGTTTCAGGGGGCGCGAGTTATCAATGGCTACACCTTC
TRBV10-3	.	.	TRBJ2-5	CAISEVGGAGTQYF	TGTGCCATCAGTGAGGTCGGAGGGGCCGGGACCCAGTACTTC
TRBV7-2	.	.	TRBJ2-7	CASSHSFSYEQYF	TGTGCCAGCAGTCACAGTTTCTCCTACGAGCAGTACTTC
TRBV5-6	TRBD1	few	TRBJ1-2	CASSSTSGTGGLANYGYTF	TGTGCCAGCAGTTCTACGTCCGGGACAGGGGGCTTAGCTAACTATGGCTACACCTTC
TRBV9	.	.	TRBJ2-3	CASSVDLNADTQYF	TGTGCCAGCAGCGTAGATCTAAACGCAGATACGCAGTATTTT
TRBV15	.	.	TRBJ2-3	CATSREGGATDTQYF	TGTGCCACCAGCAGAGAGGGCGGGGCCACAGATACGCAGTATTTT
TRBV11-2	.	.	TRBJ1-3	CASSLAGEPGNTIYF	TGTGCCAGCAGCCTCGCAGGGGAGCCTGGAAACACCATATATTTT
TRBV28	TRBD2	.	TRBJ2-3	CASSIAGVPTDTQYF	TGTGCCAGCAGCATAGCGGGAGTACCCACAGATACGCAGTATTTT
TRBV27	.	once	TRBJ1-2	CASSLNGGITGYTF	TGTGCCAGCAGTTTAAATGGAGGGATAACTGGCTACACCTTC
TRBV3-1/TRBV3-2	TRBD1	.	TRBJ2-4	CASSQFPGQGDIQYF	TGTGCCAGCAGCCAATTCCCGGGACAGGGTGACATTCAGTACTTC
TRBV12-3/TRBV12-4	TRBD1	.	TRBJ1-2	CASNTGVDGYTF	TGTGCCAGTAATACAGGGGTCGATGGCTACACCTTC
TRBV5-6	.	.	TRBJ1-5	CASSFRGVNNQPQHF	TGTGCCAGCAGCTTTCGGGGGGTTAACAATCAGCCCCAGCATTTT
TRBV2	.	.	TRBJ2-2	CASSDFGRANTGELFF	TGTGCCAGCAGTGATTTCGGGAGAGCGAACACCGGGGAGCTGTTTTTT
TRBV10-3	.	.	TRBJ2-2	CAISENPGTGELFF	TGTGCCATCAGTGAAAATCCGGGAACCGGGGAGCTGTTTTTT
TRBV5-5	.	.	TRBJ2-5	CASSLATSETQYF	TGTGCCAGCAGCTTGGCGACTTCAGAGACCCAGTACTTC
TRBV30	.	.	TRBJ1-6	CAWSGGRSPLHF	TGTGCCTGGAGTGGGGGGCGGTCACCCCTCCACTTT
TRBV3-1/TRBV3-2	.	.	TRBJ1-3	CASSQLDSGNTIYF	TGTGCCAGCAGCCAGTTAGACTCTGGAAACACCATATATTTT
TRBV28	TRBD1	.	TRBJ1-2	CASSLSPTGDYGYTF	TGTGCCAGCAGTTTATCCCCCACAGGGGACTATGGCTACACCTTC
TRBV7-9	.	.	TRBJ1-4	CASRETGNEKLFF	TGTGCCAGCAGAGAGACGGGTAATGAAAAACTGTTTTTT
TRBV7-9	TRBD1	.	TRBJ1-4	CASSPPGGQEAEKLFF	TGTGCCAGCAGCCCGCCGGGGGGACAGGAGGCTGAAAAACTGTTTTTT
TRBV5-1	.	.	TRBJ2-5	CASSIGSGETQYF	TGCGCCAGCAGCATAGGGAGTGGGGAGACCCAGTACTTC
TRBV14	.	once	TRBJ2-5	CASSPTGVGTQYF	TGTGCCAGCAGCCCGACAGGAGTGGGGACCCAGTACTTC
TRBV28	.	once	TRBJ2-6	CASFTGTSSGANVLTF	TGTGCCAGTTTTACAGGGACAAGCTCTGGGGCCAACGTCCTGACTTTC
TRBV19	.	.	TRBJ2-1	CASSATSRGNNEQFF	TGTGCCAGTAGTGCTACTAGCAGAGGAAACAATGAGCAGTTCTTC
TRBV19	TRBD2	.	TRBJ2-7	CASSQLAGGTYEQYF	TGTGCCAGTAGTCAACTAGCGGGGGGAACCTACGAGCAGTACTTC
TRBV30	TRBD1	.	TRBJ2-7	CAWRGQGVSYEQYF	TGTGCCTGGAGGGGACAGGGGGTAAGCTACGAGCAGTACTTC
TRBV7-3	.	few	TRBJ2-5	CASSLAGRGETQYF	TGTGCCAGCAGCTTGGCGGGGAGAGGTGAGACCCAGTACTTC
TRBV6-1	TRBD1	few	TRBJ1-1	CASSEARTGRTEAFF	TGTGCCAGCAGTGAAGCCCGGACAGGGAGGACTGAAGCTTTCTTT
TRBV2	.	.	TRBJ2-2	CASSYTGELFF	TGTGCCAGCAGCTACACCGGGGAGCTGTTTTTT
TRBV19	TRBD1	.	TRBJ1-5	CASKIRGPGNQPQHF	TGTGCCAGTAAAATCAGGGGGCCTGGCAATCAGCCCCAGCATTTT
TRBV11-2	TRBD2	.	TRBJ2-3	CASSLFRLAGELSTDTQYF	TGTGCCAGCAGCTTATTTAGACTAGCGGGAGAATTGAGCACAGATACGCAGTATTTT
TRBV3-1/TRBV3-2	.	.	TRBJ2-2	CASSRGRTNTGELFF	TGTGCCAGCAGCCGTGGGAGGACGAACACCGGGGAGCTGTTTTTT